A selection of T cell receptor beta chains follows, all from one sample in a study of T cell responses to AZD1222 COVID-19 vaccine. Assay: immunoSEQ multiplex PCR; the TCRdb copy retains only in-frame clones and omits some. Of 130,000 to 150,000 clones listed, around 89% are singletons. Sequenced here: peripheral blood, sampled on day 0 of AZD1222 vaccination. The receptor set was obtained from an adult in good health. Each CDR3 is given with its conserved first and last residue. Fields, in order: clone size, V gene, D gene, J gene, CDR3 protein, CDR3 DNA. D genes are given only for firm matches. The size of a clone is reported for some rows only, either as once, few or many, or as a class for expanded clones.

.	TRBV18	TRBD1	TRBJ2-5	CASSPSAGTGQTQYF	TGTGCCAGCTCACCATCGGCTGGGACAGGGCAGACCCAGTACTTC
.	TRBV11-2	TRBD2	TRBJ2-5	CASSSVAGGPQTQYF	TGTGCCAGCAGCTCCGTAGCGGGGGGGCCTCAGACCCAGTACTTC
.	TRBV5-8	TRBD1	TRBJ1-2	CASTLRDRGFYGYTF	TGTGCCAGCACCCTACGGGACAGGGGATTCTATGGCTACACCTTC
.	TRBV30	.	TRBJ1-2	CAWSYRRTSYGYTF	TGTGCCTGGAGTTACAGGAGAACTTCCTATGGCTACACCTTC
.	TRBV10-3	.	TRBJ2-7	CAISESGKGGEQYF	TGTGCCATCAGTGAGTCGGGCAAGGGGGGCGAGCAGTACTTC
.	TRBV19	TRBD1	TRBJ1-2	CASSIRGGTDYGYTF	TGTGCCAGTAGTATTCGGGGCGGGACAGACTATGGCTACACCTTC
.	TRBV6-5	.	TRBJ1-2	CASSYETAPGGYTF	TGTGCCAGCAGTTACGAGACAGCCCCTGGGGGCTACACCTTC
.	TRBV28	.	TRBJ1-1	CASVTEALTEAFF	TGTGCCAGCGTCACAGAGGCCCTAACTGAAGCTTTCTTT
.	TRBV27	.	TRBJ1-1	CASSLSNRVNTEAFF	TGTGCCAGCAGTTTATCGAACAGGGTTAACACTGAAGCTTTCTTT
.	TRBV30	.	TRBJ1-5	CAWSVRHGQPQHF	TGTGCCTGGAGTGTCCGACACGGGCAGCCCCAGCATTTT
once	TRBV24-1	TRBD1	TRBJ1-3	CATSDGGQSGNTIYF	TGTGCCACCAGTGATGGGGGACAGTCTGGAAACACCATATATTTT
.	TRBV12-3/TRBV12-4	.	TRBJ2-7	CASSLFSYEQYF	TGTGCCAGCAGTTTATTTTCCTACGAGCAGTACTTC
.	TRBV28	.	TRBJ2-2	CASSLGRTGELFF	TGTGCCAGCAGTTTAGGGCGGACCGGGGAGCTGTTTTTT
.	TRBV19	TRBD2	TRBJ2-3	CASSRGGPTTDTQYF	TGTGCCTCCAGCCGGGGGGGACCCACCACAGATACGCAGTATTTT
.	TRBV24-1	TRBD1	TRBJ2-3	CATSEGGASDTQYF	TGTGCCACCAGTGAAGGGGGCGCTTCAGATACGCAGTATTTT
.	TRBV28	TRBD1	TRBJ1-2	CASSPGTGYYGYTF	TGTGCCAGCAGTCCGGGGACAGGGTACTATGGCTACACCTTC
.	TRBV5-4	.	TRBJ1-1	CASSFANMNTEAFF	TGTGCCAGCAGCTTTGCCAACATGAACACTGAAGCTTTCTTT